This TCR beta chain was recovered during a study of blood T cells in healthy people across ages. A J-beta primer mix and a sample-barcoded 5' primer were used in a second PCR of roughly 7 to 12 cycles. MiXCR, applied by TCRdb to the 5' RACE reads, yields one record per CDR3 protein. The sample consists of around 1,500,000 distinct CDR3 sequences, roughly 40% of them appearing once. CDR1 and CDR2 (germline): DFQATT, SNEGSKA (reference sequence). Trimming pared 1 base from V and 1 base from J, leaving 10 bases between. This CDR3 is 14 amino acids long. This TCR was recovered from a woman in her late teens or twenties in good health. Sequencing was done on a sample of blood. This chain links TRBV20-1 with TRBJ2-5, with D possibly being TRBD2 (6 bases). The CDR3 DNA sequence: TGCAGTGCTAGAGTACCGGGACTCCAAGAGACCCAGTACTTC. This gives the protein CSARVPGLQETQYF.